This TCR beta chain originates from a study of tumor-infiltrating T cells and Merkel cell polyomavirus. Turning to the study itself: The T cells studied were CD8+ and recognized the Merkel cell polyomavirus KLL epitope.

Germline values: CDR1 SGHTA, CDR2 FQGNSA. The CDR3 has 15 residues. V shed 2 bases and J shed 6 bases, with 14 bases lying between them. Every patient's tumor was robustly positive for Merkel cell polyomavirus Large T antigen on immunohistochemistry. TCRdb's table, derived via immunoSEQ multiplex PCR, lists solely in-frame clones and lacks some. The sample shows about 25,000 clones, nearly 90% of them seen only once. The origin of this receptor is a man aged 45 to 65 with Merkel cell carcinoma. The gene calls are TRBV7-2 and TRBJ2-1, with D possibly matching TRBD1 (6 bases). The sequencing sample was made of lymph node tissue. The CDR3 DNA follows: TGTGCCAGCAGCTTACAGGGGCCAGCTTTCAATGAGCAGTTCTTC. Translated, it gives CASSLQGPAFNEQFF. Complete variable domain (other parts from reference TRBV7-2 and TRBJ2-1): GAGVSQSPSNKVTEKGKDVELRCDPISGHTALYWYRQSLGQGLEFLIYFQGNSAPDKSGLPSDRFSAERTGGSVSTLTIQRTQQEDSAVYLCASSLQGPAFNEQFFGPGTRLTVL.